This T cell receptor beta chain was recorded in a study of blood T cell repertoires in COVID-19 (TCRdb year 2020). With regard to the full study: Samples from collaborators originated in the United States, Italy and Spain and spanned both the acute and convalescent phases of COVID-19. The dataset comprised deeply sampled blood TCRbeta repertoires from subjects exposed to, actively infected with, or recovered from COVID-19. The samples were drawn from the first 160 participants of the ongoing ImmuneRACE study and from more than 1,000 subjects provided by 6 global collaborators. The repertoires were made available in a free public database intended to serve as a resource for research on the immune response to SARS-CoV-2. A de-identified subject ID, COVID-19 status, age in years and sex were almost always included in the sample metadata. Where available, HLA class I and class II types were obtained from metadata supplied by the sample provider rather than from assay-based typing. The prospective study material was composed of cDNA or gDNA derived from T cells, B-cell-depleted T cells, or PBMCs. Results and caveats for the whole study, not just this receptor: The amount of clinical and demographic metadata varied by source and participant and was provided uncurated.

The germline V gene (reference sequence) sets CDR1 to GTSNPN and CDR2 to SVGIG. Compared with germline, V lacks 7 bases and J lacks 3 bases; bases without a gene match: 4. The CDR3 runs 14 residues from the cysteine to the phenylalanine. CDR3 DNA is the only sequence kept; it has 42 bases, read in frame from the first base. As regards this clone: Its cognate antigen has yet to be identified. No per-base quality is available; no much larger clone lies one base away.

TCRbeta CDR3 regions were amplified from genomic DNA by means of the immunoSEQ Assay, a bias-controlled multiplex PCR. As for how the authors treated the data: Nucleated cell counts per sample were estimated from amplification of reference gene primers within the assay. To quantify the absolute abundance of each unique TCRbeta CDR3 rearrangement, sequence reads were collapsed and filtered. For each sample, productive Simpson clonality was calculated by taking the square root of Simpson's diversity index across productive rearrangements. The clones in this table, taken by TCRdb from immuneACCESS, are in-frame only. Not every clone is retained; where verified, under half of the shortfall comes from an unresolved V gene, and the cause of the rest is unknown. The V and J calls and clone size were taken over from that table, and D and trimming were inferred from the DNA. In this sample the table shows fewer than 200,000 clones, 65% to 85% of which occur a single time. The ten largest clones capture around a fifth of the sample.

A second Seattle source provided samples from volunteer blood donors who had recovered from COVID-19. Whole blood was collected in K2EDTA tubes by collaborating institutions according to the institutions' own protocols. For TCRbeta analysis, collaborators shipped samples in one of three forms: frozen whole blood, isolated PBMCs, or DNA extracted from either of those sample types. The TCR was taken from a woman between 70 and 85 years old who had recovered from COVID-19. The sequenced sample consisted of peripheral blood. Recombination linked TRBV30 to TRBJ2-3, and 13 bases in between align with TRBD2. The DNA reads as follows: TGTGCCTCCGGACTAGCGGGAGTGACAGATACGCAGTATTTT. Translation gives CASGLAGVTDTQYF.